Listed here are 5 T cell receptor beta chains from one sample, sequenced in a study of regulatory T cells in long-lasting Graves disease. This sample's time point: persistent/refractory GD, antithyroid drugs over 5 years with positive TRAb. PBMC-derived RNA was used for the TCR library. CDR3-region Arm-PCR and iRepertoire HTBI primers produced the TCR beta libraries. MiXCR was run by TCRdb on the multiplex PCR reads, yielding one entry per CDR3 protein. Among 390,000 or so distinct CDR3 sequences, less than 30% were seen once, and the ten largest hold around 30%. Sequenced here: peripheral blood mononuclear cells (PBMCs), sampled when the disease was refractory, from a patient treated with antithyroid drugs. The receptors come from a woman aged 40 to 50 with Graves disease.

This clonotype was observed at least ten times. The V call is TRBV7-4, the J call TRBJ1-4, with TRBD1 as a possible D gene (5 bases). The CDR3 sequence is 17 residues long. Germline CDR1 SGHVT, CDR2 SQSDAQ. V dropped 1 base and J dropped 7 bases, with 19 bases sitting between them. DNA for the CDR3: TGTGCCAGCAGCTTAGAAGGTGAAGCCGGGGCGAGTGAAAAACTGTTTTTT. Translated, it gives CASSLEGEAGASEKLFF.

The rearrangement links TRBV27 to TRBJ2-3; 7 positions match TRBD2. The CDR3 length is 14 residues. Germline CDR1 is MNHEY and CDR2 is SMNVEV (reference sequence). V trimming: 5 bases; J trimming: 5 bases; junction bases outside the gene matches: 7. The CDR3 loop is CASSRGLGGDTQYF. CDR3 in DNA: TGTGCCAGCAGTCGCGGACTAGGTGGAGATACGCAGTATTTT.

The J gene is TRBJ2-7, the V gene TRBV19; D perhaps matches TRBD1 (5 bases). V lost 3 bases to trimming and J lost 0 bases, with 12 bases between them. Per the germline V gene, CDR1 is LNHDA and CDR2 is SQIVND (reference sequence). The CDR3 contains 15 residues. CDR3 DNA: TGTGCCAGTAGTATTGGGGCAGGAACCTCCTACGAGCAGTACTTC. Translated, it gives CASSIGAGTSYEQYF.

This clonotype showed up many times. The V call is TRBV2, the J call TRBJ2-7, with 12 bases fitting TRBD2. CDR3 length: 15 amino acids. The junction had 3 bases not matched to a gene; V was cut back by 6 bases and J by 0 bases. Germline V gives CDR1 SNHLY, CDR2 FYNNEI. CDR3 loop: CASRLAGGPSYEQYF. CDR3 nucleotides: TGTGCCAGCAGACTAGCGGGAGGCCCCTCCTACGAGCAGTACTTC.

The rearrangement uses TRBV20-1 and TRBJ2-7; 16 bases line up with TRBD2. After removal of 2 bases from V and 2 bases from J, the junction contained 9 bases not matched to a gene. The germline gives CDR1 DFQATT, CDR2 SNEGSKA (reference sequence). This CDR3 has 18 residues. The CDR3 here is CSARPGAGTSGRAYEQYF. DNA for the CDR3: TGCAGTGCTAGACCGGGAGCAGGGACTAGCGGGAGGGCCTACGAGCAGTACTTC.